This T cell receptor beta chain was sequenced in a study of T cell repertoires in cytomegalovirus infection. This clonotype was recorded at least ten times. Its antigen is not known. The CDR3 runs to 15 residues. V lost 3 bases and J lost 10; bases outside the gene matches: 11. CDR1 is SGHTA, CDR2 FQGNSA, per germline. TCRdb recomputed calls from the reads with MiXCR, one row per CDR3 protein. The data contain about 700,000 distinct CDR3 sequences, 30% to 40% of them singletons. The rearrangement joins TRBV7-2 to TRBJ2-3, with 9 nucleotides matching TRBD2. This TCR came from a human donor in good health (CMV status not recorded). Some clones in this sample may be carry-over from other donors' samples. This sample comprised cultured PBMCs, obtained from culture after CMV antigen stimulation. CDR3 in amino acids: CASSFSLFSGSAQYF. DNA of the CDR3: TGTGCCAGCAGCTTCTCTCTTTTTAGCGGGAGCGCGCAGTATTTT.